This T cell receptor beta chain appears in the sequencing data of a study of shared clonotypes between healthy human individuals. Notes on the study in general: Four donors shared around 5% of their naive CD4 clonotypes.

In the case of this clone: Its antigen remains unknown. The sample carries other DNA sequences with the same CDR3.

The CDR3 runs to 13 residues. With 0 bases removed from V and 3 bases from J, the gap between germline ends came to 5 bases. The V gene's germline CDR1 is ENHRY and CDR2 SYGVKD. Sorted subsets were amplified in replicate PCRs using about 200 ng DNA, about 30,000 T cell genomes. Assay used: immunoSEQ multiplex PCR; TCRdb lists only in-frame clones, some missing. Here the sample spans more than 2 million clones, around 96% being singletons. Naive CD8 populations comprised CD45RO-negative cells positively selected for CCR7, excluding terminally differentiated effector memory CD45RA+ cells. Material for sequencing was naive CD8+ T cells sorted from blood. The V and J genes are TRBV10-3 and TRBJ2-5, with D possibly called TRBD1 or TRBD2 (5 bases each). This sequence was found in a man aged 18 to 30 in good health. The CDR3, as DNA: TGTGCCATCAGTGAGTCGGGGGAAGAGACCCAGTACTTC. Protein sequence: CAISESGEETQYF.